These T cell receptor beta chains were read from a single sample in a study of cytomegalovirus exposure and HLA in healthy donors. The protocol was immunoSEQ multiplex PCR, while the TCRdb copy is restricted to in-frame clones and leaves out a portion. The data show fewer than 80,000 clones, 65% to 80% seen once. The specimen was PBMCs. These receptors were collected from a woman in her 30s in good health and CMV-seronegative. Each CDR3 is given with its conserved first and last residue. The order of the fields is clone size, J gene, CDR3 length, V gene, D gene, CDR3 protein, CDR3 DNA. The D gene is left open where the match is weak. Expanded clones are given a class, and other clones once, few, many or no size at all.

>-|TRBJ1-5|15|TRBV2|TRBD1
CASSEATGVNQPQHF
TGTGCCAGCAGTGAAGCGACAGGGGTCAATCAGCCCCAGCATTTT
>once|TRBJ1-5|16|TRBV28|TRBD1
CASSLLRQGYAQPQHF
TGTGCCAGCAGTTTACTCAGACAGGGGTATGCTCAGCCCCAGCATTTT
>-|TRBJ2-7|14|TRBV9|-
CASSPGTSHYEQYF
TGTGCCAGCAGCCCCGGGACATCCCACTACGAGCAGTACTTC
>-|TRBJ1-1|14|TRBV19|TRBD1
CASSVQGLNTEAFF
TGTGCCAGTAGCGTACAGGGGCTGAACACTGAAGCTTTCTTT
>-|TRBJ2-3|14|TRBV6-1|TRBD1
CASRRGQGTDTQYF
TGTGCCAGCAGGAGAGGACAGGGCACAGATACGCAGTATTTT
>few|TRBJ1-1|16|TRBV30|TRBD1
CAWQSSVTGSWGEAFF
TGTGCCTGGCAAAGTTCAGTGACAGGGTCCTGGGGTGAAGCTTTCTTT
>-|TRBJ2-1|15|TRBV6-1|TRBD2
CASWIGLAGRNEQFF
TGTGCCAGCTGGATAGGGCTAGCGGGACGCAATGAGCAGTTCTTC
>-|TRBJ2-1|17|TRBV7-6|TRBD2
CASRSRESGRDLGEQFF
TGTGCCAGCAGATCGCGGGAGAGCGGGAGGGATCTCGGTGAGCAGTTCTTC
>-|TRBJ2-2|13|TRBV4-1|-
CASSQGLGRELFF
TGCGCCAGCAGCCAAGGTTTGGGGCGGGAGCTGTTTTTT
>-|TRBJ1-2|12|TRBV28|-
CATVEQIYGYTF
TGTGCCACCGTCGAACAGATCTATGGCTACACCTTC
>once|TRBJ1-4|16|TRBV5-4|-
CASSINRGALGEKLFF
TGTGCCAGCAGCATCAATCGGGGGGCCCTGGGGGAAAAACTGTTTTTT
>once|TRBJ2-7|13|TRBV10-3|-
CAITPEALYEQYF
TGTGCCATCACCCCCGAAGCCCTCTACGAGCAGTACTTC
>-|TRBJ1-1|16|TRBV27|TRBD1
CASSLGLGGGRTEAFF
TGTGCCAGCAGTTTGGGTTTAGGAGGGGGCAGGACTGAAGCTTTCTTT
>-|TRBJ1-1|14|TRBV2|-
CASSEKAVRVEAFF
TGTGCCAGCAGTGAAAAGGCAGTGCGGGTTGAAGCTTTCTTT
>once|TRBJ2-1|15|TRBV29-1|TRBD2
CSAGTSGPSYNEQFF
TGCAGCGCCGGGACTAGCGGACCCTCCTACAATGAGCAGTTCTTC
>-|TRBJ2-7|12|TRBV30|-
CAWSVQAYEQYF
TGTGCCTGGAGTGTACAGGCTTACGAGCAGTACTTC
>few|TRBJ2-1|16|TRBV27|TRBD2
CASSLSGGTRNNEQFF
TGTGCCAGCAGTTTATCTGGCGGGACTAGAAACAATGAGCAGTTCTTC
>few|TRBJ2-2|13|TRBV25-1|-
CASQKVTPGELFF
TGTGCCAGCCAAAAGGTGACACCCGGGGAGCTGTTTTTT
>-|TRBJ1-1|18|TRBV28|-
CASSLGYQGLPRSTEAFF
TGTGCCAGCAGTTTGGGGTATCAGGGGCTCCCTCGAAGCACTGAAGCTTTCTTT
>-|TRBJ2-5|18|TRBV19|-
CASSIEPTSGAPQETQYF
TGTGCCAGTAGTATAGAACCCACAAGCGGAGCCCCCCAAGAGACCCAGTACTTC
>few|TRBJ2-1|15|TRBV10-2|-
CASSPLGAPYNEQFF
TGCGCCAGCAGCCCCCTAGGGGCGCCCTACAATGAGCAGTTCTTC
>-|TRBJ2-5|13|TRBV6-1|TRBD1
CATLDRALQTQYF
TGTGCCACGCTGGACAGGGCTCTTCAGACCCAGTACTTC
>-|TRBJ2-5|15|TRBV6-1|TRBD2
CASRSTGTGGETQYF
TGTGCCAGCAGAAGCACCGGGACGGGGGGAGAGACCCAGTACTTC
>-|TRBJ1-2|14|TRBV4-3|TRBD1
CASNPDRDPYGYTF
TGCGCCAGTAATCCGGACAGGGATCCCTATGGCTACACCTTC
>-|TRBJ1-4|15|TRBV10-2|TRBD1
CASSESRQGDEKLFF
TGCGCCAGCAGTGAGTCCCGACAGGGGGATGAAAAACTGTTTTTT
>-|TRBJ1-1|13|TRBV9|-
CASSARDYTEAFF
TGTGCCAGCAGCGCGAGGGATTACACTGAAGCTTTCTTT
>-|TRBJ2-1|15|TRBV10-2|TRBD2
CASRVSGSTYNEQFF
TGCGCCAGCAGAGTTAGCGGGAGCACCTACAATGAGCAGTTCTTC
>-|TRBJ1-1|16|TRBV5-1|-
CASTPLSGTMNTEAFF
TGCGCCAGCACCCCTCTATCAGGGACAATGAACACTGAAGCTTTCTTT
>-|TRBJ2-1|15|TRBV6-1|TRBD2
CASNLELAAYNEQFF
TGTGCCAGCAACTTAGAACTAGCGGCTTACAATGAGCAGTTCTTC
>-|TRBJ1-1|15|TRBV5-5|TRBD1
CASSLWTGLNTEAFF
TGTGCCAGCAGCTTATGGACAGGGTTGAACACTGAAGCTTTCTTT
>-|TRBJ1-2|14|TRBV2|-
CASIRGGSNYGYTF
TGTGCCAGCATACGAGGGGGATCTAACTATGGCTACACCTTC
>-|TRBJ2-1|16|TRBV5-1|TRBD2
CASSDTSVSSYNEQFF
TGCGCCAGCAGCGATACTAGCGTTAGCTCCTACAATGAGCAGTTCTTC
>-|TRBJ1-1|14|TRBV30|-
CAWAGLRANTEAFF
TGTGCCTGGGCGGGTTTGAGAGCGAACACTGAAGCTTTCTTT
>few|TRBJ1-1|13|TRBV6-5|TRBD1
CASSAQGATEPFF
TGTGCCAGCAGTGCACAGGGGGCCACTGAACCTTTCTTT
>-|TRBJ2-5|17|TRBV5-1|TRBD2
CASSLRGLAGGQETQYF
TGCGCCAGCAGCTTGCGAGGACTAGCGGGAGGGCAAGAGACCCAGTACTTC
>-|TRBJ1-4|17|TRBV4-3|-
CASSQVTTGATNEKLFF
TGCGCCAGCAGCCAAGTTACTACAGGCGCAACTAATGAAAAACTGTTTTTT
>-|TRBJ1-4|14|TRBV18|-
CASSEGGTNEKLFF
TGTGCCAGCTCAGAAGGAGGTACTAATGAAAAACTGTTTTTT
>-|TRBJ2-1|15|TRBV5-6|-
CASSLGSGGFNEQFF
TGTGCCAGCAGCTTGGGGTCAGGGGGGTTCAATGAGCAGTTCTTC
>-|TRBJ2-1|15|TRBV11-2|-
CASSTTQAGRNEQFF
TGTGCCAGCAGCACGACGCAGGCGGGTAGGAATGAGCAGTTCTTC
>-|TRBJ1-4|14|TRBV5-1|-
CASSLEQSNEKLFF
TGCGCCAGCAGCTTGGAACAGTCTAATGAAAAACTGTTTTTT
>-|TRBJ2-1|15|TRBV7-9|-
CASSLGGQRDNEQFF
TGTGCCAGCAGCTTGGGCGGACAGAGAGACAATGAGCAGTTCTTC
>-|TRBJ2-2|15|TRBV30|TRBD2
CAAQLAGGPPGELFF
TGTGCCGCACAACTAGCGGGAGGGCCACCCGGGGAGCTGTTTTTT
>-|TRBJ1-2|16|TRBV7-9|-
CSSSLSAVDTIYGYTF
TGTTCCAGCAGCTTGAGCGCAGTGGACACCATCTATGGCTACACCTTC
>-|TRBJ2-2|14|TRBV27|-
CASSSVPNTGELFF
TGTGCCAGCAGTTCCGTCCCCAACACCGGGGAGCTGTTTTTT
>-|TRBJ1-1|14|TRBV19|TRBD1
CASSIGTGRTEAFF
TGTGCCAGTAGTATAGGGACAGGGAGGACTGAAGCTTTCTTT
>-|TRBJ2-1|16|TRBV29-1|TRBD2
CSVEDKKRDYYNEQFF
TGCAGCGTTGAAGATAAAAAGCGGGACTACTACAATGAGCAGTTCTTC
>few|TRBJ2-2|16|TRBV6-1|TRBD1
CASSALSRGRRGELFF
TGTGCCAGCAGTGCTCTGTCCAGGGGGCGCAGAGGGGAGCTGTTTTTT
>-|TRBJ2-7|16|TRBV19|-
CASSKAYGAGRYEQYF
TGTGCCAGTAGTAAGGCTTATGGGGCAGGGAGGTACGAGCAGTACTTC
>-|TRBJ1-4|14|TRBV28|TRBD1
CASASRGLGEKLFF
TGTGCCAGCGCCTCCAGGGGGCTAGGGGAAAAACTGTTTTTT